This T cell receptor beta chain stems from a study of breast tumors, draining lymph nodes, adjacent tissues. Study-wide findings and caveats: Data only fit, rather than demonstrated, lymph node origin of most tumor T cells. Tumors had less TCR diversity than lymph nodes, more than nontumor tissue.

The lymph nodes were axillary draining lymph nodes from breast cancer patients. Worth noting for this clonotype: Its antigen is still unknown.

TCRdb reprocessed the multiplex PCR reads via MiXCR and lists one record per CDR3 protein. The sample has over 150,000 distinct CDR3 sequences; 30% to 35% are singletons. Trimming stripped 8 bases from V and 3 bases from J, with 14 bases between. CDR3 length: 15 residues. The V gene's germline CDR1 is SGHDN and CDR2 FVKESK. V and J are TRBV14 and TRBJ2-6; D tentatively fits TRBD1 or TRBD2 (6 bases each). The clonotype was recovered from a female donor with breast cancer. Some clones in this sample may be carry-over from other donors' samples. The sample taken for sequencing was axillary lymph node tissue. The CDR3 sequence: CASLRGGFGANVLTF. The CDR3 DNA reads TGTGCCAGCTTGAGAGGGGGGTTTGGGGCCAACGTCCTGACTTTC.